This note documents a single TCR beta chain sequence. Distinct nucleotide sequences in the sample also encode this CDR3. The entry originates in a study of blood T cell repertoires in COVID-19. The wider study: There were acute and convalescent COVID-19 samples, and they came from the United States, Italy and Spain. Sample material is recorded as cDNA or gDNA derived from T cells, B-cell-depleted T cells, or PBMCs.

Germline V CDR1 and CDR2: SGHAT, FQNNGV. The CDR3 runs to 12 residues. Trimming took off 1 base at V and 7 bases at J, with 2 bases between the two ends. Per the original methods: Estimated nucleated cell counts came from reference gene primer amplification. The assay was immunoSEQ multiplex PCR, and TCRdb's table has in-frame clones only and misses some. For V, J and clone size, that table is used; D and trimming come from the DNA. The table shows around 200,000 clones, with about four fifths occurring only once. The genes are TRBV11-2 and TRBJ1-6; D unresolved. Sequences were obtained from peripheral blood. This sequence originates from a middle-aged man with active or convalescent COVID-19. The CDR3, as DNA: TGTGCCAGCAGCTTAGCGAATTCACCCCTCCACTTT. It yields the protein CASSLANSPLHF.